This is a list of T cell receptor beta chains from one sample in a study of T cell changes during pregnancy in multiple sclerosis. Sequencing was performed with immunoSEQ multiplex PCR; in TCRdb, only in-frame clones are kept and a portion is missing. The sample lists some 94,000 clones, approximately 90% occurring once. Sample: peripheral blood, taken in the first trimester of pregnancy. These receptors were collected from a female donor in good health, enrolled as a control in a pregnancy study. CDR3s include the opening cysteine and the closing phenylalanine or tryptophan. D genes are given only for firm matches. For some rows the clone size is stated as once, few or many, or as a class when expanded; others skip it.

j_gene	abundance	d_gene	v_gene	CDR3nt	CDR3aa
TRBJ1-1	-	TRBD1	TRBV19	TGTGCCAGTAGTCCACGGACAGGGCTGCCCGAAGCTTTCTTT	CASSPRTGLPEAFF
TRBJ2-7	-	TRBD2	TRBV7-2	TGTGCCAGCAGCCCCGCCGGGGCGGGGGGGCAAGAGCAGTACTTC	CASSPAGAGGQEQYF
TRBJ1-5	few	-	TRBV19	TGTGCCAGTACCCCCCCAGGGAGGGTAAATCAGCCCCAGCATTTT	CASTPPGRVNQPQHF
TRBJ1-1	-	-	TRBV9	TGTGCCAGCAGCGTAGCGGGGGGCGGGACTGAAGCTTTCTTT	CASSVAGGGTEAFF
TRBJ1-2	-	-	TRBV15	TGTGCCACCAGCAGAGGGAACAGGGACGGGTATGGCTACACCTTC	CATSRGNRDGYGYTF
TRBJ2-1	-	-	TRBV5-1	TGCGCCAGCAGCTTGGAAGCAGGCTGGAATGAGCAGTTCTTC	CASSLEAGWNEQFF
TRBJ2-5	-	TRBD2	TRBV7-2	TGTGCCAGCAGCTTAGTCCTGACTAGCGGGGGCTGGGAAGGAGAGACCCAGTACTTC	CASSLVLTSGGWEGETQYF
TRBJ2-3	-	-	TRBV4-2	TGTGCCAGCAGCCTCGAGGGGGGGACAGATACGCAGTATTTT	CASSLEGGTDTQYF
TRBJ2-7	-	-	TRBV9	TGTGCCAGCAGCCCTACCTCGACAGTCACCTACGAGCAGTACTTC	CASSPTSTVTYEQYF
TRBJ1-5	-	TRBD1	TRBV19	TGTGCCAGTAGTACCGGGACAGGGGGCGGGTGGGTCAATCAGCCCCAGCATTTT	CASSTGTGGGWVNQPQHF
TRBJ2-3	-	-	TRBV30	TGTGCCTGGGGCAAGGGGGCAGATACGCAGTATTTT	CAWGKGADTQYF
TRBJ1-6	-	-	TRBV10-2	TGCGCCAGCTCGGACCCGGGGTTCTCCTATAATTCACCCCTCCACTTT	CASSDPGFSYNSPLHF
TRBJ2-5	few	-	TRBV21-1	TGTGCCAGCAGCACACGACCCGGGACAGGGGCGCCTAAAGAGACCCAGTACTTC	CASSTRPGTGAPKETQYF
TRBJ1-5	-	TRBD1	TRBV7-9	TGTGCCAGCAGCTGGGACAGCGGCAATCAGCCCCAGCATTTT	CASSWDSGNQPQHF
TRBJ1-2	-	TRBD1	TRBV15	TGTGCCACCAGCGGGGGACAGGGCAACTATGGCTACACCTTC	CATSGGQGNYGYTF
TRBJ1-2	-	-	TRBV25-1	TGTGCCACATACAGGGATGGCTACACCTTC	CATYRDGYTF
TRBJ1-5	-	-	TRBV15	TGTGCCACCAGCACTGAGGCTCGCAATCAGCCCCAGCATTTT	CATSTEARNQPQHF
TRBJ2-5	-	-	TRBV5-4	TGTGCCAGCAGCTTCGGTAGCCCTAAAGAGACCCAGTACTTC	CASSFGSPKETQYF
TRBJ1-2	-	TRBD1	TRBV19	TGTGCCAGTAGTATCACCAGGGGGTTCCTCTACTATGGCTACACCTTC	CASSITRGFLYYGYTF
TRBJ1-4	-	-	TRBV6-5	TGTGCCAGCAGCTATAGAGTCGCAACTAATGAAAAACTGTTTTTT	CASSYRVATNEKLFF